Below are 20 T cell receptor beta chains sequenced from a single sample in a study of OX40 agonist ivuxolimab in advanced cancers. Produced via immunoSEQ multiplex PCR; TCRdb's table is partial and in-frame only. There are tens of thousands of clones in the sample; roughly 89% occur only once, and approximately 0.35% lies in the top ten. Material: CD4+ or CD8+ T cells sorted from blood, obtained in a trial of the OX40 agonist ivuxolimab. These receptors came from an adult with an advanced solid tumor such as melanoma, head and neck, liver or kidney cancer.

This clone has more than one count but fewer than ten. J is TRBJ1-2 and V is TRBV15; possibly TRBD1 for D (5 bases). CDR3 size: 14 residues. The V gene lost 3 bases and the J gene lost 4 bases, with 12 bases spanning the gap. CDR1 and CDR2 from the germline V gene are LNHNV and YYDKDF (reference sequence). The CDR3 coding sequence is TGTGCCACCAGCAGTACTCGGGGCGGCTATGGCTACACCTTC. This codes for CATSSTRGGYGYTF.

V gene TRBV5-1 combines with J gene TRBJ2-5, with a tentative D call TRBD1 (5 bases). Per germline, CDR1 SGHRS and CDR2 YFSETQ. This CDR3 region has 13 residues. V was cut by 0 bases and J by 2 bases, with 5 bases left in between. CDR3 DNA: TGCGCCAGCAGCTTGGACAGGCAAGAGACCCAGTACTTC. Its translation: CASSLDRQETQYF.

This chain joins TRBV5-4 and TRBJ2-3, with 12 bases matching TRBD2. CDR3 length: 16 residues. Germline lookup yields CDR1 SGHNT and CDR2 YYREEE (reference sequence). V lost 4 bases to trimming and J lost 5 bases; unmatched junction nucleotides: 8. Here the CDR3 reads CASSIGLAGQGDTQYF. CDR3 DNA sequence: TGTGCCAGCAGCATCGGACTAGCGGGACAGGGAGATACGCAGTATTTT.

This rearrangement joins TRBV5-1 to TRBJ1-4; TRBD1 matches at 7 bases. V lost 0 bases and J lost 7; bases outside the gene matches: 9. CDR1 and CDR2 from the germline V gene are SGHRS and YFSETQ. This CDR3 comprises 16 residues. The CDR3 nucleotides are TGCGCCAGCAGCTTGGAATGGACAGGCGCGGGTGAAAAACTGTTTTTT. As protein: CASSLEWTGAGEKLFF. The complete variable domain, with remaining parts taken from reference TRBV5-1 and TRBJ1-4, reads KAGVTQTPRYLIKTRGQQVTLSCSPISGHRSVSWYQQTPGQGLQFLFEYFSETQRNKGNFPGRFSGRQFSNSRSEMNVSTLELGDSALYLCASSLEWTGAGEKLFFGSGTQLSVL.

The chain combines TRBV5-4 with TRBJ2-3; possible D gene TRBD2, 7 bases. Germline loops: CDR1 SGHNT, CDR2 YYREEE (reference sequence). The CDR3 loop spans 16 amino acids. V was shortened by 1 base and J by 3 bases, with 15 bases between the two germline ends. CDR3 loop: CASSLPGGRGTDTQYF. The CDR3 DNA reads TGTGCCAGCAGCTTGCCCGGGGGGCGAGGAACAGATACGCAGTATTTT. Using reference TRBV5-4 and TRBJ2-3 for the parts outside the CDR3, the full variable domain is ETGVTQSPTHLIKTRGQQVTLRCSSQSGHNTVSWYQQALGQGPQFIFQYYREEENGRGNFPPRFSGLQFPNYSSELNVNALELDDSALYLCASSLPGGRGTDTQYFGPGTRLTVL.

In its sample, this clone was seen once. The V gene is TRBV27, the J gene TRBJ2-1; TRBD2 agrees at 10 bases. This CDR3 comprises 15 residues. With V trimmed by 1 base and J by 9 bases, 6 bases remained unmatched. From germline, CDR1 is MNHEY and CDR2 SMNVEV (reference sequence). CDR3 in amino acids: CASSLFLAGAGEQFF. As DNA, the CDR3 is TGTGCCAGCAGTTTATTTCTAGCGGGAGCGGGTGAGCAGTTCTTC.

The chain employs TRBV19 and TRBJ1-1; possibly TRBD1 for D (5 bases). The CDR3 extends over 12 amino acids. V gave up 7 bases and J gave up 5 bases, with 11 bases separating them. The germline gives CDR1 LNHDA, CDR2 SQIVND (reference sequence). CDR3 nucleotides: TGTGCCAGTATAAGTAGGGGAACTGAAGCTTTCTTT. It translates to CASISRGTEAFF.

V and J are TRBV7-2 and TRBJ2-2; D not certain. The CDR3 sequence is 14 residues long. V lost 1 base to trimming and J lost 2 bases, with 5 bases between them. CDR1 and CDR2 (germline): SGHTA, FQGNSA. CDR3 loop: CASSLGQNTGELFF. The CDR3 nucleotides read TGTGCCAGCAGCTTAGGACAAAACACCGGGGAGCTGTTTTTT.

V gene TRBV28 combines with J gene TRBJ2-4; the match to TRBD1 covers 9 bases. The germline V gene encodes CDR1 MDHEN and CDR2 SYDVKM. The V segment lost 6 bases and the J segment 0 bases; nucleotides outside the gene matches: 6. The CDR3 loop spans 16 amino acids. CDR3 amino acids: CASSRGQGLAKNIQYF. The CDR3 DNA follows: TGTGCCAGCAGCCGTGGACAGGGGCTAGCCAAAAACATTCAGTACTTC.

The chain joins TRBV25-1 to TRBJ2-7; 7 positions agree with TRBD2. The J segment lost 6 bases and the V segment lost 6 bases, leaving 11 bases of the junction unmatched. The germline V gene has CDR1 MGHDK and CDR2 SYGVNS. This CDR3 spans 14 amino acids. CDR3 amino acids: CASSHEGRVSEQYF. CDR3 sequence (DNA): TGTGCCAGCAGCCACGAAGGGAGGGTCTCCGAGCAGTACTTC.

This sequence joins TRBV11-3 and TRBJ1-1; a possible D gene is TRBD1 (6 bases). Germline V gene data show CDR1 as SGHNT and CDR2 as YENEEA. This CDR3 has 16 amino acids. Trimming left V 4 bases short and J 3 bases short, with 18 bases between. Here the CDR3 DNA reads TGTGCCAGCAGCTCTTCACAGGGTGCGGGTGACACTGAAGCTTTCTTT. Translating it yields CASSSSQGAGDTEAFF.

CDR3 DNA sequence: TGTGCCAGCAGCGTCTTCACAGGGGAAGGGGCAGATACGCAGTATTTT. As protein: CASSVFTGEGADTQYF. The chain is built from TRBV9 and TRBJ2-3, with TRBD1 matching over 7 bases. CDR3 length equals 16 residues. The trim removed 2 bases at V and 4 bases at J, leaving 10 bases unmatched. CDR1 is SGDLS and CDR2 is YYNGEE in the germline V gene.

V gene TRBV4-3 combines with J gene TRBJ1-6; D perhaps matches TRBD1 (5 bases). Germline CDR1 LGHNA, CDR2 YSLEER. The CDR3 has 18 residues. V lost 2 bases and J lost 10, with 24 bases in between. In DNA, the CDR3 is TGCGCCAGCAGCCAACACGCTTTTGAGGGGATCGGACGATCACCCCTCCACTTT. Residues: CASSQHAFEGIGRSPLHF.

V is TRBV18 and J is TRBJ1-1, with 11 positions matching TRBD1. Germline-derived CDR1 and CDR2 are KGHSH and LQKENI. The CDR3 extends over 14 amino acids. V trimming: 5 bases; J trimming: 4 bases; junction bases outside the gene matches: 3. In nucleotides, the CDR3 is TGTGCCAGCTCAACAGGACAGGGGGCCACTGAAGCTTTCTTT. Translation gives CASSTGQGATEAFF.

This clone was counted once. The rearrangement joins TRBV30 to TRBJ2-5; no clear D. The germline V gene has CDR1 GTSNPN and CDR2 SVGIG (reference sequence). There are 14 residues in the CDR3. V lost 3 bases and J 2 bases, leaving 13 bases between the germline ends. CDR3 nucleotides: TGTGCCTGGAGACTGGCGGTTTTACAAGAGACCCAGTACTTC. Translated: CAWRLAVLQETQYF.

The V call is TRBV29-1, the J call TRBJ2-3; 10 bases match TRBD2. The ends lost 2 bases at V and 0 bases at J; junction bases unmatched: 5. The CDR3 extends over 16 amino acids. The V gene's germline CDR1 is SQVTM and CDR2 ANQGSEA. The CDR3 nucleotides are TGCAGCGTTGAACGGACTAGCGGAATTAGCACAGATACGCAGTATTTT. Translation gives CSVERTSGISTDTQYF.

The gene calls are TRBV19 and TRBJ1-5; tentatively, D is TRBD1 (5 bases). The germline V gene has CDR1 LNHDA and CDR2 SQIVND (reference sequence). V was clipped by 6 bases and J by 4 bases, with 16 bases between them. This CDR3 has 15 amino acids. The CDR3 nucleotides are TGTGCCAGTAGAAAAGGGGTTGACGGGAATCAGCCCCAGCATTTT. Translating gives CASRKGVDGNQPQHF.

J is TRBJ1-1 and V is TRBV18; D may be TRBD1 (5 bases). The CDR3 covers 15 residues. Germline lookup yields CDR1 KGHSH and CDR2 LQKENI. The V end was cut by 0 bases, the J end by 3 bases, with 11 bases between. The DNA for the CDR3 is TGTGCCAGCTCACCACCGATGGGGCAGGACACTGAAGCTTTCTTT. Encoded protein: CASSPPMGQDTEAFF.

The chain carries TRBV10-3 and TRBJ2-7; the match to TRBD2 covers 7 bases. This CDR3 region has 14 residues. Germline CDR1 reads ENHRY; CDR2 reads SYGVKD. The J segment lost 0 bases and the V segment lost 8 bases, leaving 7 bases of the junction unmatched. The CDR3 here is CAIGRSGTSYEQYF. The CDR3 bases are TGTGCCATCGGACGGAGCGGGACCTCCTACGAGCAGTACTTC.

CDR3 residues: CASSSYGTSESSYEQYF. The CDR3 DNA sequence: TGTGCCAGCTCATCCTACGGGACTAGCGAGAGCTCCTACGAGCAGTACTTC. This rearrangement joins TRBV18 to TRBJ2-7; TRBD2 agrees at 10 bases. V gave up 5 bases and J gave up 0 bases; unmatched junction bases: 10. The CDR3 consists of 17 residues. Germline V gene lookup returns CDR1 KGHSH and CDR2 LQKENI.